The 21 T cell receptor beta chains below all came from one sample that was sequenced in a study of breast tumors, draining lymph nodes, adjacent tissues. TCRdb reprocessed the multiplex PCR reads via MiXCR and lists one record per CDR3 protein. This sample has about 130,000 distinct CDR3 sequences, with approximately 20% found just once. Axillary draining lymph nodes of breast cancer patients supplied the node samples. The sequenced sample consisted of axillary lymph node tissue. These receptors originate from a female donor with breast cancer. Some clones in this sample may be carry-over from other donors' samples.

This clonotype was observed at least ten times. V and J are TRBV6-6 and TRBJ2-7; no firm D call. CDR3 length: 12 amino acids. The germline V and J ends were trimmed by 8 bases and 2 bases, with 10 bases remaining between them. CDR1 MNHNY and CDR2 SVGAGI come from the germline V gene (reference sequence). The CDR3, as DNA: TGTGCCAGCCAGGATCAAACCTACGAGCAGTACTTC. This codes for CASQDQTYEQYF.

This clonotype came up many times. The gene calls are TRBV5-6 and TRBJ2-5; the match to TRBD2 covers 12 bases. The germline V gene has CDR1 SGHDT and CDR2 YYEEEE. The V and J ends lost 0 bases and 5 bases, in that order; junction bases with no gene match: 5. The length of the CDR3 is 16 residues. The CDR3: CASSLGLAGVYETQYF. The DNA for the CDR3 is TGTGCCAGCAGCTTGGGACTAGCGGGAGTATATGAGACCCAGTACTTC.

Remarks on this clonotype: This sequence may be a read error, since a much larger clone differs from it by one base. This chain's CDR3 is CAGSTDRVEHNEQFF. The CDR3 nucleotides are TGTGCCGGTAGTACCGACAGGGTGGAACACAATGAGCAGTTCTTC. The rearrangement links TRBV19 to TRBJ2-1, with 7 bases fitting TRBD1. The CDR3 is 15 amino acids. CDR1 and CDR2 from the germline V gene are LNHDA and SQIVND (reference sequence).

This clonotype showed up many times. This chain links TRBV11-3 with TRBJ2-7; D may be TRBD1 (5 bases). The CDR3 is made up of 15 amino acids. Between the trimmed V and J ends, which lost 0 bases and 6 bases, there was a span of 15 bases. Germline lookup yields CDR1 SGHNT and CDR2 YENEEA. CDR3 in DNA: TGTGCCAGCAGCTTAGAAGGGGTGGCCAGGACCGAGCAGTACTTC. It yields the protein CASSLEGVARTEQYF.

This clonotype was observed a few times. A read error is possible here, since a much larger clone lies one base away. V and J are TRBV5-1 and TRBJ2-1; D call uncertain. The CDR3 runs 12 residues. CDR1 is SGHRS, CDR2 YFSETQ, per germline. CDR3 amino acids: CAGSLDAGEQFF. CDR3 DNA sequence: TGCGCCGGCAGCTTGGACGCAGGTGAGCAGTTCTTC.

This clonotype was recorded many times. The rearrangement uses TRBV10-3 and TRBJ2-7; D gene uncertain. CDR3 length equals 13 residues. V lost 7 bases and J lost 2, with 12 bases in between. The germline gives CDR1 ENHRY, CDR2 SYGVKD. The CDR3 is CAIKGSTTYEQYF. CDR3 coding DNA: TGTGCCATCAAAGGCAGCACCACCTACGAGCAGTACTTC.

This clonotype was seen many times. The chain has TRBV27 and TRBJ2-1; TRBD2 matches 8 bases. This CDR3 region has 14 residues. Germline assignment: CDR1 MNHEY and CDR2 SMNVEV (reference sequence). J gave up 7 bases and V 8 bases, and 10 bases lay outside the gene matches. The CDR3 loop is CASGKAGGRNEQFF. For the CDR3, the DNA is TGTGCCAGCGGTAAGGCGGGAGGAAGGAATGAGCAGTTCTTC.

The table lists this clonotype with many counts. DNA for the CDR3: TGTGCCAGCAGCTTAGAGTTCGGCTACAATGAGCAGTTCTTC. Translation gives CASSLEFGYNEQFF. V usage is TRBV7-9 and J usage is TRBJ2-1; D is unclear. V gave up 1 base and J gave up 3 bases, with 7 bases separating them. The germline gives CDR1 SEHNR, CDR2 FQNEAQ (reference sequence). The CDR3 has 14 amino acids. Filled out from reference TRBV7-9 and TRBJ2-1, the complete variable domain reads DTGVSQNPRHKITKRGQNVTFRCDPISEHNRLYWYRQTLGQGPEFLTYFQNEAQLEKSRLLSDRFSAERPKGSFSTLEIQRTEQGDSAMYLCASSLEFGYNEQFFGPGTRLTVL.

This sequence joins TRBV6-1 and TRBJ1-3; 8 bases map to TRBD1. This CDR3 has 14 residues. Germline loops: CDR1 MNHNS, CDR2 SASEGT. V shed 7 bases, J shed 3 bases, and the junction held 5 bases outside the gene matches. CDR3 nucleotide sequence: TGTGCCAGCACTAGGGACAGGAGTGGAAACACCATATATTTT. Protein product: CASTRDRSGNTIYF.

Remarks on this clonotype: Here the CDR3 omits its conserved ending phenylalanine or tryptophan, so a read error is the likely source. Here the CDR3 reads CASGLVSRTYEQYL. In DNA form, the CDR3 reads TGTGCCAGCGGCTTAGTCAGCAGAACCTACGAGCAGTACCTC. This chain links TRBV7-3 with TRBJ2-7, with D uncertain. The CDR3 runs to 14 residues. Looked up from germline, CDR1 is SGHTA and CDR2 is FQGTGA.

This clonotype was detected only a few times. The chain employs TRBV7-2 and TRBJ2-2; 7 bases align to TRBD1. Germline-derived CDR1 and CDR2 are SGHTA and FQGNSA. This CDR3 has 15 residues. Trimming cost V 5 bases and J 4 bases; bases outside gene matches: 7. This CDR3 reads CASSAKGARTGELFF. The DNA for the CDR3 is TGTGCCAGCAGCGCCAAGGGGGCGCGCACCGGGGAGCTGTTTTTT.

Concerning this clonotype: The conserved final phenylalanine or tryptophan is absent from the CDR3, which likely points to a read error. The rearrangement uses TRBV11-2 and TRBJ2-7; 14 bases match TRBD2. Germline V lookup: CDR1 SGHAT, CDR2 FQNNGV. This CDR3 contains 16 residues. The V gene end was trimmed by 2 bases and the J gene end by 3 bases; junction bases not matched to a gene: 3. The CDR3 spells CASSLMTSGRVYEQYL. DNA for the CDR3: TGTGCCAGCAGCTTAATGACTAGCGGGAGGGTCTACGAGCAGTACCTC.

Points on this clonotype: A much larger clone differs by one base, so this may be a read error. This rearrangement joins TRBV11-3 to TRBJ2-1, with 10 bases that match TRBD2. There are 19 residues in the CDR3. Germline V gene sequence: CDR1 SGHNT, CDR2 YENEEA. The V and J ends lost 4 bases and 3 bases, in that order; junction bases with no gene match: 15. The CDR3, as DNA: TGTGCCAGCAGCTCAGATCGACTAGCGGGCCAGCGGGGCTACAATGAGCAGTTCTTC. The encoded protein is CASSSDRLAGQRGYNEQFF.

This clonotype was counted ten times or more. The rearrangement joins TRBV7-6 to TRBJ2-1; 8 bases match TRBD2. The CDR3 is 13 residues long. Germline V gene sequence: CDR1 SGHVS, CDR2 FNYEAQ. Trimming took 4 bases from V and 13 from J; bases not matched to a gene: 9. Here the CDR3 reads CASSSDQREPQFF. The DNA for the CDR3 is TGTGCCAGCAGCTCAGACCAGCGGGAGCCCCAGTTCTTC.

This clonotype has a handful of counts. The chain employs TRBV30 and TRBJ1-5; TRBD1 matches at 8 bases. Per the germline V gene, CDR1 is GTSNPN and CDR2 is SVGIG (reference sequence). The V and J ends lost 2 bases and 6 bases, in that order; junction bases with no gene match: 9. The CDR3 consists of 15 residues. The DNA for the CDR3 is TGTGCCTGGAGTATGCGGACAGGGTTGAGTCAGCCCCAGCATTTT. Translated, it gives CAWSMRTGLSQPQHF.

Many counts were recorded for this clonotype. CDR3 loop: CASSVLLANTGELFF. DNA for the CDR3: TGTGCCAGCAGTGTTCTCCTCGCGAACACCGGGGAGCTGTTTTTT. The gene calls are TRBV6-1 and TRBJ2-2, with unresolved D. This CDR3 comprises 15 residues. V dropped 4 bases and J dropped 0 bases, with 9 bases sitting between them. Looked up from germline, CDR1 is MNHNS and CDR2 is SASEGT.

This clonotype was picked up many times. The chain recombines TRBV7-9 with TRBJ2-1; TRBD2 matches at 11 bases. Trimming removed 3 bases from V and 2 bases from J; junction bases left unmatched: 3. CDR1 and CDR2 (germline): SEHNR, FQNEAQ (reference sequence). The CDR3 loop spans 16 amino acids. The CDR3 nucleotides are TGTGCCAGCAGCTTGAGACTAGCGGGAACCTACAATGAGCAGTTCTTC. As protein: CASSLRLAGTYNEQFF. Looking up the rest from reference TRBV7-9 and TRBJ2-1 gives the full variable domain: DTGVSQNPRHKITKRGQNVTFRCDPISEHNRLYWYRQTLGQGPEFLTYFQNEAQLEKSRLLSDRFSAERPKGSFSTLEIQRTEQGDSAMYLCASSLRLAGTYNEQFFGPGTRLTVL.

The table lists this clonotype with a few counts. The CDR3 sequence is CASSDGHPLAKNIQYF. The DNA of the CDR3 is TGTGCCAGCAGTGACGGGCATCCCCTAGCCAAAAACATTCAGTACTTC. This rearrangement joins TRBV6-1 to TRBJ2-4; D not resolved. Germline CDR1 is MNHNS and CDR2 is SASEGT. This CDR3 is built from 16 residues. V shed 3 bases and J shed 0 bases, with 12 bases lying between them.

Concerning this clonotype: A read error may produce the germline difference seen at one junction end. The V and J genes are TRBV6-1 and TRBJ2-7; 8 nucleotides match TRBD2. The CDR3 loop spans 19 amino acids. The germline CDR1 and CDR2 sequences are MNHNS and SASEGT. The CDR3 here is CASSEDMASGLTYSYEQHF. The CDR3 coding sequence is TGTGCCAGCAGTGAAGACATGGCTAGCGGGCTCACATATTCCTACGAGCAGCACTTC.

As for this clonotype: At one end the junction does not follow the germline gene, possibly because of a read error. The J gene is TRBJ1-2, the V gene TRBV7-2, with unresolved D. The CDR3 runs 11 residues. Per the germline V gene, CDR1 is SGHTA and CDR2 is FQGNSA. CDR3 sequence reads: CASSANYGHTF. The CDR3 bases are TGTGCCAGCAGTGCCAACTATGGCCACACCTTC. The full variable domain, its missing parts supplied by reference TRBV7-2 and TRBJ1-2, is GAGVSQSPSNKVTEKGKDVELRCDPISGHTALYWYRQSLGQGLEFLIYFQGNSAPDKSGLPSDRFSAERTGGSVSTLTIQRTQQEDSAVYLCASSANYGHTFGSGTRLTVV.

This clonotype has at least ten counts. V is TRBV5-6 and J is TRBJ2-7, with D perhaps matching TRBD2 (5 bases). CDR3 size: 15 residues. The ends were cut back, 0 bases at V and 9 bases at J, with 19 bases in the middle. Germline V gives CDR1 SGHDT, CDR2 YYEEEE. This CDR3 is CASSLGTAKYAGQYF. CDR3 sequence (DNA): TGTGCCAGCAGCTTGGGGACTGCGAAATACGCGGGGCAGTACTTC.